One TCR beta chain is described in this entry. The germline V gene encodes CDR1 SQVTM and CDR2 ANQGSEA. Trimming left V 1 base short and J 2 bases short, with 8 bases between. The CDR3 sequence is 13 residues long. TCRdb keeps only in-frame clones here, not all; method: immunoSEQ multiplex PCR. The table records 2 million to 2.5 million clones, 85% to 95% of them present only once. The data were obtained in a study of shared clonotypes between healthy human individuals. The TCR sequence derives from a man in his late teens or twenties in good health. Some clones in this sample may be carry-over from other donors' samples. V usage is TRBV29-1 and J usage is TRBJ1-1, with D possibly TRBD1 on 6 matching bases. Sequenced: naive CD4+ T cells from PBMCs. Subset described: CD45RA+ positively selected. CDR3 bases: TGCAGCGTTGAAGGGGGACAAAACACTGAAGCTTTCTTT. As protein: CSVEGGQNTEAFF. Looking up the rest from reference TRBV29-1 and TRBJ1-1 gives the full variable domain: SAVISQKPSRDICQRGTSLTIQCQVDSQVTMMFWYRQQPGQSLTLIATANQGSEATYESGFVIDKFPISRPNLTFSTLTVSNMSPEDSSIYLCSVEGGQNTEAFFGQGTRLTVV.